Below, 15 T cell receptor beta chains from the same sample are listed, as sequenced in a study of OX40 agonist ivuxolimab in advanced cancers. Repertoires were generated with immunoSEQ multiplex PCR, while TCRdb's copy carries only in-frame clones and drops some. Among around 80,000 clones listed, around 94% were seen once. The input for sequencing was CD4+ or CD8+ T cells sorted from blood, taken in a trial of the OX40 agonist ivuxolimab. These receptor sequences come from an adult with an advanced solid tumor such as melanoma, head and neck, liver or kidney cancer.

J is TRBJ1-4 and V is TRBV4-3; TRBD1 matches 8 bases. V gave up 0 bases and J gave up 0 bases; unmatched junction bases: 3. The CDR3 covers 17 residues. Germline-derived CDR1 and CDR2 are LGHNA and YSLEER. The CDR3 DNA sequence: TGCGCCAGCAGCCAAGATCAGGGACAGGCAACTAATGAAAAACTGTTTTTT. Translated: CASSQDQGQATNEKLFF.

The CDR3 region is CASSQTGRGNTEAFF. Written as DNA, the CDR3 is TGTGCCAGCAGTCAGACAGGTCGGGGGAACACTGAAGCTTTCTTT. The genes are TRBV27 and TRBJ1-1; D may be TRBD1 (6 bases). The CDR3 runs 15 residues. The germline V gene has CDR1 MNHEY and CDR2 SMNVEV (reference sequence). Trimming took off 5 bases at V and 1 base at J, with 14 bases between the two ends.

The V call is TRBV5-1, the J call TRBJ1-1; TRBD1 aligns across 8 bases. The V segment lost 0 bases and the J segment 2 bases; nucleotides outside the gene matches: 6. CDR3 size: 16 residues. Germline CDR1 SGHRS, CDR2 YFSETQ. This CDR3 reads CASSLGDRGANTEAFF. CDR3 sequence (DNA): TGCGCCAGCAGCTTGGGAGACAGGGGCGCAAACACTGAAGCTTTCTTT.

This chain links TRBV4-1 with TRBJ2-7; D is perhaps TRBD1 (6 bases). Germline CDR1 reads MGHRA; CDR2 reads YSYEKL. The V end was cut by 1 base, the J end by 3 bases, with 13 bases between. CDR3 length: 15 residues. Here the CDR3 reads CASSQARTEDYEQYF. The DNA of the CDR3 is TGCGCCAGCAGCCAAGCACGGACAGAGGACTACGAGCAGTACTTC.

This clone was observed a few times. An end of the junction differs from the germline gene, which may be a read error. The J gene is TRBJ1-1, the V gene TRBV4-1, with D uncertain. Germline lookup yields CDR1 MGHRA and CDR2 YSYEKL. The CDR3 length is 11 residues. Here the CDR3 reads CASSQKTEPIF. The CDR3 DNA reads as TGCGCCAGCAGCCAGAAGACGGAGCCGATCTTT.

This clone was recorded a few times. The chain recombines TRBV4-1 with TRBJ1-1, with 9 bases lining up with TRBD1. The CDR3 extends over 15 amino acids. The V and J ends lost 4 bases and 7 bases, in that order; junction bases with no gene match: 10. The germline V gene encodes CDR1 MGHRA and CDR2 YSYEKL. CDR3 DNA: TGCGCCAGCAGCCGAGGGACAGGGACCGCCGATGAAGCTTTCTTT. Translating gives CASSRGTGTADEAFF.

This clone appeared once. J is TRBJ1-3 and V is TRBV7-6; perhaps TRBD1 as D (5 bases). This CDR3 is built from 14 residues. V lost 5 bases, J lost 8 bases, and 16 bases lay in between. Germline CDR1 is SGHVS and CDR2 is FNYEAQ. The CDR3 DNA follows: TGTGCCAGCAGCGACACAGGCGGTCCCGACACCATATATTTT. It encodes CASSDTGGPDTIYF.

V is TRBV25-1 and J is TRBJ1-1, with TRBD1 matching 7 bases. The trim removed 3 bases at V and 0 bases at J, leaving 4 bases unmatched. This CDR3 has 15 amino acids. Germline V gives CDR1 MGHDK, CDR2 SYGVNS. The CDR3 DNA follows: TGTGCCAGCAGTGAGGGGACAGCCATGAACACTGAAGCTTTCTTT. It specifies CASSEGTAMNTEAFF.

This sequence joins TRBV9 and TRBJ2-1; 8 positions agree with TRBD2. The ends lost 3 bases at V and 3 bases at J; junction bases unmatched: 5. Germline V gene data show CDR1 as SGDLS and CDR2 as YYNGEE. There are 15 residues in the CDR3. The CDR3 protein is CASSAGGVNYNEQFF. In nucleotides, the CDR3 is TGTGCCAGCAGCGCCGGGGGGGTGAACTACAATGAGCAGTTCTTC.

This clone was recorded once. The chain couples TRBV4-1 to TRBJ1-5; TRBD1 matches 8 bases. This CDR3 region has 17 residues. Germline values: CDR1 MGHRA, CDR2 YSYEKL. Trimming took 1 base from V and 3 from J; bases not matched to a gene: 8. The CDR3 DNA is TGCGCCAGCAGCCAAGTGGCAGGGGGCACCTTCAATCAGCCCCAGCATTTT. This gives the protein CASSQVAGGTFNQPQHF.

This chain links TRBV28 with TRBJ2-5; no reliable D call. Germline CDR1 is MDHEN and CDR2 is SYDVKM. This CDR3 has 17 residues. The V and J ends lost 3 bases and 6 bases respectively, with 23 bases between them. DNA for the CDR3: TGTGCCAGCAGTTTTTACACCCGCAGGACCGACGGGCAGACCCAGTACTTC. Its translation: CASSFYTRRTDGQTQYF.

The chain links TRBV11-3 to TRBJ2-5; 7 positions match TRBD1. Germline CDR1 and CDR2: SGHNT and YENEEA. V dropped 2 bases and J dropped 2; count of bases not matched to a gene: 11. The CDR3 is 17 residues long. CDR3 bases: TGTGCCAGCAGCTTAAAGGGGGTCGACAGGGAACAAGAGACCCAGTACTTC. Protein sequence: CASSLKGVDREQETQYF.

J is TRBJ1-1 and V is TRBV7-9; D perhaps matches TRBD1 (6 bases). Germline CDR1 SEHNR, CDR2 FQNEAQ (reference sequence). The ends were cut back, 6 bases at V and 6 bases at J, with 11 bases in the middle. The CDR3 consists of 12 residues. As DNA, the CDR3 is TGTGCCAGCAGTCCAGGGGTCCCTGAAGCTTTCTTT. Its protein is CASSPGVPEAFF.

The genes are TRBV27 and TRBJ1-1; a weak D match, TRBD1 (6 bases). CDR3 length equals 13 residues. CDR1 is MNHEY and CDR2 is SMNVEV in the germline V gene (reference sequence). Trimming took off 6 bases at V and 4 bases at J, with 12 bases between the two ends. CDR3 region: CASRSQGTTEAFF. In DNA, the CDR3 is TGTGCCAGCAGATCACAGGGTACCACTGAAGCTTTCTTT.

This clone has a single count. This chain uses TRBV7-6 with TRBJ2-3; D is undetermined. Trimming shortened V by 2 bases and J by 0 bases, and 12 bases separated the two germline ends. This CDR3 spans 16 amino acids. Germline V gene data show CDR1 as SGHVS and CDR2 as FNYEAQ. CDR3 coding DNA: TGTGCCAGCAGCTTATTGTACGTGACTAGCACAGATACGCAGTATTTT. Translating gives CASSLLYVTSTDTQYF.